The 7 T cell receptor beta chains listed next were all sequenced from one sample in a study of Graves' ophthalmopathy and Graves' hyperthyroidism. The study amplified TCR beta CDR3 regions using RNA transcripts. RT-PCR in the first round used HTBI primers; a second-round multiplex PCR followed. In TCRdb, the multiplex PCR reads were re-called with MiXCR into one record per CDR3 protein. The profile shows about 620,000 distinct CDR3 sequences, about 24% of them singletons. Specimen: peripheral blood. The receptors come from a woman younger than 30 with stable Graves' hyperthyroidism. Some clones in this sample may be carry-over from other donors' samples.

This clonotype was observed many times. The genes are TRBV12-3 or TRBV12-4 and TRBJ2-7, with D maybe TRBD1 (6 bases). The CDR3 runs 13 residues. V lost 5 bases and J 2 bases, leaving 10 bases between the germline ends. As DNA, the CDR3 is TGTGCCAGCAGTACAGGGAACCCCTACGAGCAGTACTTC. Translated: CASSTGNPYEQYF.

J is TRBJ2-5 and V is TRBV12-3 or TRBV12-4, with TRBD2 identical over 9 bases. The CDR3 has 16 residues. J lost 1 base, V lost 8 bases, and 11 bases had no gene match. CDR3 region: CASGSGSARGQETQYF. DNA of the CDR3: TGTGCCAGCGGTAGCGGGAGCGCTAGGGGCCAAGAGACCCAGTACTTC.

In DNA form, the CDR3 reads TGTGCCAGCAGCCTCGGACGGGATAGCACTGAAGCTTTCTTT. Translation gives CASSLGRDSTEAFF. This chain uses TRBV7-3 with TRBJ1-1; the D is unclear. The germline V gene encodes CDR1 SGHTA and CDR2 FQGTGA. The CDR3 totals 14 residues. Trimming shortened V by 5 bases and J by 4 bases, and 14 bases separated the two germline ends.

The CDR3 DNA reads TGTGCCAGCAGCTCCGGGACGACTCCTGACGAGCAGTACTTC. Translating gives CASSSGTTPDEQYF. The chain carries TRBV25-1 and TRBJ2-7; the D gene could be TRBD1 or TRBD2 (5 bases each). Trimming left V 6 bases short and J 5 bases short, with 17 bases between. The CDR3 has 14 residues. Germline V CDR1 and CDR2: MGHDK, SYGVNS.

This clonotype was seen repeatedly, ten times or more. The V call is TRBV15, the J call TRBJ2-4; D call uncertain. There are 16 residues in the CDR3. The germline V gene has CDR1 LNHNV and CDR2 YYDKDF (reference sequence). V dropped 0 bases and J dropped 1 base, with 10 bases sitting between them. The DNA for the CDR3 is TGTGCCACCAGCAGAGAAAAAGGGTTCGCCAAAAACATTCAGTACTTC. Protein sequence: CATSREKGFAKNIQYF.

This clonotype has ten or more counts. The chain has TRBV12-5 and TRBJ1-3, with D maybe TRBD1 (6 bases). The germline CDR1 and CDR2 sequences are LGHNT and FRNRAP. The CDR3 sequence is 15 residues long. V was shortened by 1 base and J by 5 bases, with 12 bases between the two germline ends. The CDR3 loop reads CASGLAATGRNTIYF. The CDR3 DNA reads TGTGCTAGTGGTTTGGCGGCGACAGGCCGAAACACCATATATTTT.

The V call is TRBV5-1, the J call TRBJ2-4; a possible D gene is TRBD1 (6 bases). V was pared by 4 bases and J by 9 bases, with 14 bases between. Germline V CDR1 and CDR2: SGHRS, YFSETQ. The CDR3 loop spans 13 amino acids. The CDR3 loop reads CASSGGQASIQYF. CDR3 in DNA: TGCGCCAGCAGCGGGGGACAAGCGAGCATTCAGTACTTC.